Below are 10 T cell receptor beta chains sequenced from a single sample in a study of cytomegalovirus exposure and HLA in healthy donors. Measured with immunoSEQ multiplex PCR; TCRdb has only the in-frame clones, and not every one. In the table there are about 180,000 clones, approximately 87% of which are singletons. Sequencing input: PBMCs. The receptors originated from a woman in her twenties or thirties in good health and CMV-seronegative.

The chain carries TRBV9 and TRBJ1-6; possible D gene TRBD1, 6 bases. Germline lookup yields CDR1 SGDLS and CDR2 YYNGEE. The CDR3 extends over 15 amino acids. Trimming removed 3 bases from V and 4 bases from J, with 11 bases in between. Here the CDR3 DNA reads TGTGCCAGCAGCGCGGGACACCTATATAATTCACCCCTCCACTTT. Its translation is CASSAGHLYNSPLHF.

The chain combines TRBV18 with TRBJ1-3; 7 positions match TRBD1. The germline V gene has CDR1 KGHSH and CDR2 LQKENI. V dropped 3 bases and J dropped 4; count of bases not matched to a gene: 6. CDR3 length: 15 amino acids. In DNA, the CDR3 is TGTGCCAGCTCACCTCTTACAGGGGAAGGAAACACCATATATTTT. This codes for CASSPLTGEGNTIYF.

DNA of the CDR3: TGCGCCAGCAGCCAAGAGCGGCTCCCAACTAATGAAAAACTGTTTTTT. This translates into CASSQERLPTNEKLFF. The rearrangement joins TRBV4-1 to TRBJ1-4; D is unclear. The CDR3 totals 16 residues. Germline assignment: CDR1 MGHRA and CDR2 YSYEKL. Deletions cut 0 bases from V and 0 bases from J, with 8 bases between.

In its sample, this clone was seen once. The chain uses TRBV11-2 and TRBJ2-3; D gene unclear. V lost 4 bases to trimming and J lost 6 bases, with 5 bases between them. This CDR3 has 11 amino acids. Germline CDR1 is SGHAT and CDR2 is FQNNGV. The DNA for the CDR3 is TGTGCCAGCAGCTCCAGGGATACGCAGTATTTT. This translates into CASSSRDTQYF. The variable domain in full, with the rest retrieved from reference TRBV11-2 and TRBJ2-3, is EAGVAQSPRYKIIEKRQSVAFWCNPISGHATLYWYQQILGQGPKLLIQFQNNGVVDDSQLPKDRFSAERLKGVDSTLKIQPAKLEDSAVYLCASSSRDTQYFGPGTRLTVL.

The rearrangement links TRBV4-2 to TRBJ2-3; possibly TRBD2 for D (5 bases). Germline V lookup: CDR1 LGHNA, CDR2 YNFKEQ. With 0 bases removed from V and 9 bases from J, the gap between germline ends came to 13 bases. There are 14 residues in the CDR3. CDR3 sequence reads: CASSQEGEAVTQYF. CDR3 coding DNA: TGTGCCAGCAGCCAAGAGGGAGAAGCGGTAACGCAGTATTTT.

CDR3 amino acids: CASGPTVGNTEAFF. The CDR3 region has the DNA TGCGCCAGCGGACCGACAGTCGGGAACACTGAAGCTTTCTTT. The chain links TRBV5-1 to TRBJ1-1, with D maybe TRBD1 (5 bases). CDR1 and CDR2 from the germline V gene are SGHRS and YFSETQ. CDR3 length equals 14 residues. Trimming took off 7 bases at V and 1 base at J, with 14 bases between the two ends.

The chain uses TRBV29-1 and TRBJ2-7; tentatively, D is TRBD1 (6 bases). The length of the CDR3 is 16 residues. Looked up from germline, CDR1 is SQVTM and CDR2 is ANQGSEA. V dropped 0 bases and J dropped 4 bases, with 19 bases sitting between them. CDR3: CSVEDWGQGKIYEQYF. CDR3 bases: TGCAGCGTTGAAGACTGGGGGCAGGGGAAAATATACGAGCAGTACTTC.

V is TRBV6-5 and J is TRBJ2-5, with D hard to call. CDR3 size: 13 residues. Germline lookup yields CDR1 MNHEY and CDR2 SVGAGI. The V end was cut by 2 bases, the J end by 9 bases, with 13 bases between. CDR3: CASSYGLRTPQYF. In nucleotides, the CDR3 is TGTGCCAGCAGTTACGGTTTGCGTACTCCCCAGTACTTC.

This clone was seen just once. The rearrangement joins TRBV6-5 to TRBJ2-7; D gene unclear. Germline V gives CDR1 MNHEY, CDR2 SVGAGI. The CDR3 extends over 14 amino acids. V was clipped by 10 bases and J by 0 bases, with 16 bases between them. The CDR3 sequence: CATRVWALSYEQYF. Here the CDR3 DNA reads TGTGCCACTCGCGTATGGGCCCTCTCCTACGAGCAGTACTTC.

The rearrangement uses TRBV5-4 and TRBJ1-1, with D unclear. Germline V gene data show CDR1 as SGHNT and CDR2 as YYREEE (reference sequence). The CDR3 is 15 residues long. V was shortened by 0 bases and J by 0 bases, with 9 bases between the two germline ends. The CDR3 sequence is CASSLAAGLNTEAFF. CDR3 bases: TGTGCCAGCAGCTTGGCTGCAGGCCTGAACACTGAAGCTTTCTTT.